This passage covers 9 T cell receptor beta chains from one sample sequenced in a study of CD8 T cells in Susac syndrome. When the RNA was reverse transcribed, random hexamers were used with an input of roughly 0.5 to 1 ug. TCRdb itself ran the immunoSEQ multiplex PCR reads through MiXCR, one entry per CDR3 protein. This table has about 400,000 distinct CDR3 sequences, around 85% appearing once. Sequences were obtained from CD8+ T cells from PBMCs. Every receptor here comes from a human donor with multiple sclerosis.

The chain links TRBV7-4 to TRBJ2-2; TRBD1 agrees at 12 bases. V gave up 5 bases and J gave up 5 bases; unmatched junction bases: 6. The CDR3 contains 16 residues. The germline gives CDR1 SGHVT, CDR2 SQSDAQ. CDR3 sequence reads: CASSPGTGGRTGELFF. CDR3 in DNA: TGTGCCAGCAGCCCGGGGACAGGGGGCAGGACCGGGGAGCTGTTTTTT.

This chain connects TRBV19 to TRBJ1-5; D is perhaps TRBD1 (5 bases). The CDR3 has 16 residues. V was shortened by 0 bases and J by 5 bases, with 14 bases between the two germline ends. Germline lookup yields CDR1 LNHDA and CDR2 SQIVND (reference sequence). CDR3 sequence: CASSIDTLGTDQPQHF. The CDR3 nucleotides read TGTGCCAGTAGTATAGATACCCTCGGGACGGATCAGCCCCAGCATTTT.

This rearrangement joins TRBV4-2 to TRBJ1-1; D is perhaps TRBD1 (5 bases). The CDR3 consists of 12 residues. Trimming left V 4 bases short and J 8 bases short, with 11 bases between. CDR1 is LGHNA and CDR2 is YNFKEQ in the germline V gene. CDR3 nucleotides: TGTGCCAGCAGCCCGTCAGGGAGAGAAGCTTTCTTT. It codes for CASSPSGREAFF.

V and J are TRBV4-1 and TRBJ1-1; possible D gene TRBD1, 6 bases. This CDR3 spans 15 amino acids. The germline V gene has CDR1 MGHRA and CDR2 YSYEKL. The V end was cut by 0 bases, the J end by 6 bases, with 14 bases between. This CDR3 reads CASSQDPGGNSEAFF. Written as DNA, the CDR3 is TGCGCCAGCAGCCAAGACCCGGGGGGCAATTCTGAAGCTTTCTTT.

This clonotype was counted only a few times. V and J are TRBV6-1 and TRBJ1-6, with 7 positions matching TRBD1. The trim removed 10 bases at V and 9 bases at J, leaving 15 bases unmatched. The CDR3 covers 15 residues. Germline V gene sequence: CDR1 MNHNS, CDR2 SASEGT. CDR3 nucleotides: TGTGCCATCTCGACCTCGGGACAGAGTGGTTCACCCCTCCACTTT. Its protein is CAISTSGQSGSPLHF.

The chain couples TRBV28 to TRBJ2-1; no definite D call. CDR3 length equals 16 residues. Germline CDR1 is MDHEN and CDR2 is SYDVKM. V lost 2 bases to trimming and J lost 1 base, with 12 bases between them. The CDR3 here is CASSLGPSGSYNEQFF. The CDR3 DNA is TGTGCCAGCAGTTTAGGCCCATCCGGGTCCTACAATGAGCAGTTCTTC. The full variable domain, rest sourced from reference TRBV28 and TRBJ2-1, is DVKVTQSSRYLVKRTGEKVFLECVQDMDHENMFWYRQDPGLGLRLIYFSYDVKMKEKGDIPEGYSVSREKKERFSLILESASTNQTSMYLCASSLGPSGSYNEQFFGPGTRLTVL.

V usage is TRBV5-1 and J usage is TRBJ2-7; 9 bases map to TRBD1. This CDR3 contains 15 residues. With V trimmed by 0 bases and J by 7 bases, 8 bases remained unmatched. CDR1 and CDR2 (germline): SGHRS, YFSETQ. The CDR3 loop is CASSLEQGAISEQYF. The CDR3 nucleotides read TGCGCCAGCAGCTTGGAACAGGGGGCCATCTCGGAGCAGTACTTC. The variable domain in full, completed from reference TRBV5-1 and TRBJ2-7, reads KAGVTQTPRYLIKTRGQQVTLSCSPISGHRSVSWYQQTPGQGLQFLFEYFSETQRNKGNFPGRFSGRQFSNSRSEMNVSTLELGDSALYLCASSLEQGAISEQYFGPGTRLTVT.

This clonotype was detected only once. V usage is TRBV27 and J usage is TRBJ1-5; no clear D gene. Germline assignment: CDR1 MNHEY and CDR2 SMNVEV (reference sequence). The CDR3 has 14 residues. Trimming stripped 1 base from V and 6 bases from J, with 10 bases between. CDR3 region: CASSLLGLSQPQHF. For the CDR3, the DNA is TGTGCCAGCAGTTTATTAGGGTTGAGTCAGCCCCAGCATTTT.

This rearrangement joins TRBV30 to TRBJ1-1; the match to TRBD1 covers 7 bases. V lost 8 bases and J lost 3; bases outside the gene matches: 12. The CDR3 spans 14 residues. The germline CDR1 and CDR2 sequences are GTSNPN and SVGIG (reference sequence). CDR3 coding DNA: TGTGCCCAGGCAAGGGGGCTTAGGTACACTGAAGCTTTCTTT. Encoded protein: CAQARGLRYTEAFF.